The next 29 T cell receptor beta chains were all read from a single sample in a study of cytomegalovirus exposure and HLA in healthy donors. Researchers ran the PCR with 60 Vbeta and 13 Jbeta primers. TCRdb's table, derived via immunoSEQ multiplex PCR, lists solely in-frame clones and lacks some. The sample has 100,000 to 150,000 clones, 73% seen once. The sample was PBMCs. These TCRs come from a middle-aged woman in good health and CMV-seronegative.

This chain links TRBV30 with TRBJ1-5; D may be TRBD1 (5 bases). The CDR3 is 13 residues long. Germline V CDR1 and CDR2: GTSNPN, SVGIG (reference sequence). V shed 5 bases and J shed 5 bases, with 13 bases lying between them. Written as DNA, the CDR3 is TGTGCCTGGGCGCGGAGGGGAGATCAGCCCCAGCATTTT. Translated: CAWARRGDQPQHF. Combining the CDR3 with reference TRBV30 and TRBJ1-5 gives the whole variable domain SQTIHQWPATLVQPVGSPLSLECTVEGTSNPNLYWYRQAAGRGLQLLFYSVGIGQISSEVPQNLSASRPQDRQFILSSKKLLLSDSGFYLCAWARRGDQPQHFGDGTRLSIL.

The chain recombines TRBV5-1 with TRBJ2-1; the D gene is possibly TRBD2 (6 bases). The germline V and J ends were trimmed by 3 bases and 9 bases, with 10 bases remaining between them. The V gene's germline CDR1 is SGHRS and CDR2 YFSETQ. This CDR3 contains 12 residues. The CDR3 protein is CASSSSGPEQFF. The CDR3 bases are TGCGCCAGCAGCTCGAGCGGGCCTGAGCAGTTCTTC.

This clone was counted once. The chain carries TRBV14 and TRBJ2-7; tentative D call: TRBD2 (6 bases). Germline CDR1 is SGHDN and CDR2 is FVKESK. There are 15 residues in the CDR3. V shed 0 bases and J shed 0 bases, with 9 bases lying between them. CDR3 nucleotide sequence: TGTGCCAGCAGCCAAGACCGACTAGACTCCTACGAGCAGTACTTC. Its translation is CASSQDRLDSYEQYF.

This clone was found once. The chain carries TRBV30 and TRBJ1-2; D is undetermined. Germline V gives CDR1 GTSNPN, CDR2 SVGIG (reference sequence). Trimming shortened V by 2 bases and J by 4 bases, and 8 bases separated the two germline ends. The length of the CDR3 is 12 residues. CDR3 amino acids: CAWSPPVYGYTF. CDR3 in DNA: TGTGCCTGGAGTCCCCCGGTCTATGGCTACACCTTC.

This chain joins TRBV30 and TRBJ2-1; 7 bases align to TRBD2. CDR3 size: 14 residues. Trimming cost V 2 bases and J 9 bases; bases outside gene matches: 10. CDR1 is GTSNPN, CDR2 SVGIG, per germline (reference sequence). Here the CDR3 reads CAWSITLASGEQFF. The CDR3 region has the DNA TGTGCCTGGAGTATCACACTAGCGTCCGGTGAGCAGTTCTTC. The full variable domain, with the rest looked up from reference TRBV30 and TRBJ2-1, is SQTIHQWPATLVQPVGSPLSLECTVEGTSNPNLYWYRQAAGRGLQLLFYSVGIGQISSEVPQNLSASRPQDRQFILSSKKLLLSDSGFYLCAWSITLASGEQFFGPGTRLTVL.

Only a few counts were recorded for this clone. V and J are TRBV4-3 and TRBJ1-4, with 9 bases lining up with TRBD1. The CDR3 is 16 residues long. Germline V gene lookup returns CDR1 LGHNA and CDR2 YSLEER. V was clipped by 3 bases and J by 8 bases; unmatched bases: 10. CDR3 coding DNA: TGCGCCAGCAGCCATGTTCAATGGGACAGGGACGAAAAACTGTTTTTT. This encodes CASSHVQWDRDEKLFF.

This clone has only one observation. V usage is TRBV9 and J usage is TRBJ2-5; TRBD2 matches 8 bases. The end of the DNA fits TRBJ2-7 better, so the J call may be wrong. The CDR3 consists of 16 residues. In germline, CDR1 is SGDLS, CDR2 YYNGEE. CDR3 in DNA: TGTGCCAGCAGCCCCTGGGGGCGGGAGGCCTCCTACGAGCAGTACTTC. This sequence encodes CASSPWGREASYEQYF.

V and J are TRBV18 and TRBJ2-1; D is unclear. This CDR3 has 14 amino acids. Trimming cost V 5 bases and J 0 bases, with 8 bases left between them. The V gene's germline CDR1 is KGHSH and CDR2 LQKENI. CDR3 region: CASSGQSSYNEQFF. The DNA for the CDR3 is TGTGCCAGCTCAGGGCAAAGCTCCTACAATGAGCAGTTCTTC.

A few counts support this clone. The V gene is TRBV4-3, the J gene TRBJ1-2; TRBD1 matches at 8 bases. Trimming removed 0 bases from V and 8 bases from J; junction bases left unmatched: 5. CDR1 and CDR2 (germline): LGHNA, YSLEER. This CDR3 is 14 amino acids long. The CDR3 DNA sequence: TGCGCCAGCAGCCAAGATTCGTCAGGGGGCGGCTACACCTTC. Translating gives CASSQDSSGGGYTF.

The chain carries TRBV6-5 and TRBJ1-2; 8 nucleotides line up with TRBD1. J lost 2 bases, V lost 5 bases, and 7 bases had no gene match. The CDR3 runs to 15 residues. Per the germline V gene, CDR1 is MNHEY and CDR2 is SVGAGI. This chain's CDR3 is CASSGPDRDNYGYTF. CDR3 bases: TGTGCCAGCAGTGGCCCGGACAGGGACAACTATGGCTACACCTTC.

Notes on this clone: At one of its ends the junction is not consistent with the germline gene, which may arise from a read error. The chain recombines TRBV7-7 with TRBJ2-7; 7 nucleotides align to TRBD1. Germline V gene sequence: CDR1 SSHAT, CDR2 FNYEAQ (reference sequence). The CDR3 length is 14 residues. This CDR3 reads CASSPGTDRYEQYF. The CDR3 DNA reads TGTGCTAGCAGCCCAGGGACAGATCGCTACGAGCAGTACTTC.

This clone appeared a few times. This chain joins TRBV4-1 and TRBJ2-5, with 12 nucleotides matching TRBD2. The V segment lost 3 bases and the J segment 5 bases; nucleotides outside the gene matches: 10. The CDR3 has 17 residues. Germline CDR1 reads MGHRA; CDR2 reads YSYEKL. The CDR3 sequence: CASSQGKTSGGEETQYF. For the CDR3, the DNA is TGCGCCAGCAGCCAGGGAAAGACTAGCGGGGGTGAGGAGACCCAGTACTTC.

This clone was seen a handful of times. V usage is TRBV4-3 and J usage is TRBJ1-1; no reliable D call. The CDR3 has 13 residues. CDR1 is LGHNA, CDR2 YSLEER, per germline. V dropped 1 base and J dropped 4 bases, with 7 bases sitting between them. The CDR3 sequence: CASSQGRRTEAFF. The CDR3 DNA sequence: TGCGCCAGCAGCCAAGGCAGGCGCACTGAAGCTTTCTTT.

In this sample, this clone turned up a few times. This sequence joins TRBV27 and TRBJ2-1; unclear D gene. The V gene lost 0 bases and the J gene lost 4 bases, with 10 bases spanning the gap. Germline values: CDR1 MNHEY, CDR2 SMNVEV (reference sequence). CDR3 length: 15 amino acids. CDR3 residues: CASSLSRLLYNEQFF. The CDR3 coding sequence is TGTGCCAGCAGTTTATCCCGACTCCTTTACAATGAGCAGTTCTTC.

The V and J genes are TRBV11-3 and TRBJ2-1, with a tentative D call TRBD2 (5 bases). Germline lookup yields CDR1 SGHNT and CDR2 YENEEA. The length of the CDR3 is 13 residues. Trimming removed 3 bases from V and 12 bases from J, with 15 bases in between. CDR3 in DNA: TGTGCCAGCAGCTTCGGACTCTACGACTCGCAGTTCTTC. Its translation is CASSFGLYDSQFF. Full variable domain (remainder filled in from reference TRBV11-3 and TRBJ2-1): EAGVVQSPRYKIIEKKQPVAFWCNPISGHNTLYWYLQNLGQGPELLIRYENEEAVDDSQLPKDRFSAERLKGVDSTLKIQPAELGDSAVYLCASSFGLYDSQFFGPGTRLTVL.

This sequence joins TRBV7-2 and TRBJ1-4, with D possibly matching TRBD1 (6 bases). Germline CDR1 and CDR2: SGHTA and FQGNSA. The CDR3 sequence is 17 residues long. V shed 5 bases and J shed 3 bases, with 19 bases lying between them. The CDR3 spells CASSPPGRGASNEKLFF. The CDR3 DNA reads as TGTGCCAGCAGCCCCCCGGGGAGGGGGGCATCTAATGAAAAACTGTTTTTT.

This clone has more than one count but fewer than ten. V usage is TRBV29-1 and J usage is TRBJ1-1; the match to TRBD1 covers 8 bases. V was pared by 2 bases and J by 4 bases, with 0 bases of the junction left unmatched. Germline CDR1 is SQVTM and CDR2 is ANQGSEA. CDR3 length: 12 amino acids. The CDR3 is CSVETGGTEAFF. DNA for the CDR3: TGCAGCGTTGAAACAGGGGGCACTGAAGCTTTCTTT.

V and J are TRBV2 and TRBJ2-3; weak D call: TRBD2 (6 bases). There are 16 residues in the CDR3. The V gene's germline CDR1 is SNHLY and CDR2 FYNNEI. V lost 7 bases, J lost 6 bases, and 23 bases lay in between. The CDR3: CASIDAGGGITDTQYF. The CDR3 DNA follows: TGTGCCAGCATTGATGCCGGTGGGGGGATTACGGATACGCAGTATTTT. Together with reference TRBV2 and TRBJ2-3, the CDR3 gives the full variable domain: EPEVTQTPSHQVTQMGQEVILRCVPISNHLYFYWYRQILGQKVEFLVSFYNNEISEKSEIFDDQFSVERPDGSNFTLKIRSTKLEDSAMYFCASIDAGGGITDTQYFGPGTRLTVL.

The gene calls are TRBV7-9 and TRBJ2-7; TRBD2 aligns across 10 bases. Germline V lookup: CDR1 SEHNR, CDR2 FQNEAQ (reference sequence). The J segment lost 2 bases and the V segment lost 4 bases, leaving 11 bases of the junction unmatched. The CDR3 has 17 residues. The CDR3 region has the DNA TGTGCCAGCAGCTCCCACGGTGCTCTAGCGGGGGCCTACGAGCAGTACTTC. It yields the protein CASSSHGALAGAYEQYF.

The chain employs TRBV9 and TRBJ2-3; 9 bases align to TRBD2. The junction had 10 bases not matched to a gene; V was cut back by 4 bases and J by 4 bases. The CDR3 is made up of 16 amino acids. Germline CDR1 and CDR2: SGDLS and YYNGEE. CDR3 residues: CASSPYRAGGPDTQYF. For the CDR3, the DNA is TGTGCCAGCAGCCCTTACCGGGCGGGGGGGCCAGATACGCAGTATTTT. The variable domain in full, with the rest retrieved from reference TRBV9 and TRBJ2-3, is DSGVTQTPKHLITATGQRVTLRCSPRSGDLSVYWYQQSLDQGLQFLIQYYNGEERAKGNILERFSAQQFPDLHSELNLSSLELGDSALYFCASSPYRAGGPDTQYFGPGTRLTVL.

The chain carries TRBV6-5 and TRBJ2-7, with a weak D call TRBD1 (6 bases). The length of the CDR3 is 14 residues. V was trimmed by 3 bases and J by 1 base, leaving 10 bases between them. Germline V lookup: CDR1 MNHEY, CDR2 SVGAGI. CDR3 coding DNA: TGTGCCAGCAGTTATGGGGACAAGTCCTACGAGCAGTACTTC. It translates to CASSYGDKSYEQYF.

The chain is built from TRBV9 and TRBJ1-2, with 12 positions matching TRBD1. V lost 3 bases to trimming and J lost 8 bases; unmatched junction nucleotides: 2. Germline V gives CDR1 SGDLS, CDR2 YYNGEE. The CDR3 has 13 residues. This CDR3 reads CASSGDRGLGYTF. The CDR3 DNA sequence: TGTGCCAGCAGCGGGGACAGGGGGCTCGGCTACACCTTC. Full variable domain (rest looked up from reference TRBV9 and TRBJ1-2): DSGVTQTPKHLITATGQRVTLRCSPRSGDLSVYWYQQSLDQGLQFLIQYYNGEERAKGNILERFSAQQFPDLHSELNLSSLELGDSALYFCASSGDRGLGYTFGSGTRLTVV.

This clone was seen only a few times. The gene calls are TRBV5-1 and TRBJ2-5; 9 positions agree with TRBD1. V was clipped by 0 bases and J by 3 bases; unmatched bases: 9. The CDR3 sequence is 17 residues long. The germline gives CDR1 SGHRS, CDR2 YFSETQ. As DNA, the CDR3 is TGCGCCAGCAGCTTGGGGTTGGGACAGGGAATTGAAGAGACCCAGTACTTC. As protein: CASSLGLGQGIEETQYF. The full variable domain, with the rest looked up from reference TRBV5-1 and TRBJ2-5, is KAGVTQTPRYLIKTRGQQVTLSCSPISGHRSVSWYQQTPGQGLQFLFEYFSETQRNKGNFPGRFSGRQFSNSRSEMNVSTLELGDSALYLCASSLGLGQGIEETQYFGPGTRLLVL.

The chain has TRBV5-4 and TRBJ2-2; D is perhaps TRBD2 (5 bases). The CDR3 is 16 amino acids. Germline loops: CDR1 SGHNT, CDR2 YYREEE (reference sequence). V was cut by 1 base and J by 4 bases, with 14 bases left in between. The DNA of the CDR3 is TGTGCCAGCAGCTTGTCAAGGGAGACGGGCACCGGGGAGCTGTTTTTT. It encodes CASSLSRETGTGELFF.

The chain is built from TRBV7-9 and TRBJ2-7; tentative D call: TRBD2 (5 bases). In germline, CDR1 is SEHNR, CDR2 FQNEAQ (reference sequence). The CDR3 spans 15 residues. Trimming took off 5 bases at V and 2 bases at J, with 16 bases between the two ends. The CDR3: CASSPQPGSTYEQYF. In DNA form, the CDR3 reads TGTGCCAGCAGCCCGCAACCGGGATCAACCTACGAGCAGTACTTC.

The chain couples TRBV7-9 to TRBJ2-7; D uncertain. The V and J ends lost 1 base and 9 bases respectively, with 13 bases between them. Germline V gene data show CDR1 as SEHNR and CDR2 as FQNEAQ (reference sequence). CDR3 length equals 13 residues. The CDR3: CASSLVPLFGQYF. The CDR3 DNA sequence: TGTGCCAGCAGCTTAGTTCCGCTATTCGGGCAGTACTTC.

The CDR3 is CASSGGTGFHQYF. CDR3 DNA: TGTGCCAGCAGTGGAGGGACAGGCTTCCATCAGTACTTC. This chain joins TRBV11-2 and TRBJ2-4; 8 positions agree with TRBD1. V was pared by 6 bases and J by 12 bases, with 10 bases of the junction left unmatched. This CDR3 contains 13 residues. Germline V gives CDR1 SGHAT, CDR2 FQNNGV. The complete variable domain, with remaining parts taken from reference TRBV11-2 and TRBJ2-4, reads EAGVAQSPRYKIIEKRQSVAFWCNPISGHATLYWYQQILGQGPKLLIQFQNNGVVDDSQLPKDRFSAERLKGVDSTLKIQPAKLEDSAVYLCASSGGTGFHQYFGAGTRLSVL.

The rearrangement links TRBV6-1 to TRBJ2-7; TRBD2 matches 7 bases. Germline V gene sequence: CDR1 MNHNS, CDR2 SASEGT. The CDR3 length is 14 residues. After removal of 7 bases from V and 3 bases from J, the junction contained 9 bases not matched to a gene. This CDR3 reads CASTPGGEDYEQYF. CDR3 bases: TGTGCCAGCACTCCTGGGGGGGAGGACTACGAGCAGTACTTC.

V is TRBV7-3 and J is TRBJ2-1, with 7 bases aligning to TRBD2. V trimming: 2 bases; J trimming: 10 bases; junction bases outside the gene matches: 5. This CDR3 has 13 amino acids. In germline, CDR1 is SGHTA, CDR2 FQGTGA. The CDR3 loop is CASSLGREREQFF. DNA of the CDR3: TGTGCCAGCAGCTTAGGGCGGGAGCGCGAGCAGTTCTTC.